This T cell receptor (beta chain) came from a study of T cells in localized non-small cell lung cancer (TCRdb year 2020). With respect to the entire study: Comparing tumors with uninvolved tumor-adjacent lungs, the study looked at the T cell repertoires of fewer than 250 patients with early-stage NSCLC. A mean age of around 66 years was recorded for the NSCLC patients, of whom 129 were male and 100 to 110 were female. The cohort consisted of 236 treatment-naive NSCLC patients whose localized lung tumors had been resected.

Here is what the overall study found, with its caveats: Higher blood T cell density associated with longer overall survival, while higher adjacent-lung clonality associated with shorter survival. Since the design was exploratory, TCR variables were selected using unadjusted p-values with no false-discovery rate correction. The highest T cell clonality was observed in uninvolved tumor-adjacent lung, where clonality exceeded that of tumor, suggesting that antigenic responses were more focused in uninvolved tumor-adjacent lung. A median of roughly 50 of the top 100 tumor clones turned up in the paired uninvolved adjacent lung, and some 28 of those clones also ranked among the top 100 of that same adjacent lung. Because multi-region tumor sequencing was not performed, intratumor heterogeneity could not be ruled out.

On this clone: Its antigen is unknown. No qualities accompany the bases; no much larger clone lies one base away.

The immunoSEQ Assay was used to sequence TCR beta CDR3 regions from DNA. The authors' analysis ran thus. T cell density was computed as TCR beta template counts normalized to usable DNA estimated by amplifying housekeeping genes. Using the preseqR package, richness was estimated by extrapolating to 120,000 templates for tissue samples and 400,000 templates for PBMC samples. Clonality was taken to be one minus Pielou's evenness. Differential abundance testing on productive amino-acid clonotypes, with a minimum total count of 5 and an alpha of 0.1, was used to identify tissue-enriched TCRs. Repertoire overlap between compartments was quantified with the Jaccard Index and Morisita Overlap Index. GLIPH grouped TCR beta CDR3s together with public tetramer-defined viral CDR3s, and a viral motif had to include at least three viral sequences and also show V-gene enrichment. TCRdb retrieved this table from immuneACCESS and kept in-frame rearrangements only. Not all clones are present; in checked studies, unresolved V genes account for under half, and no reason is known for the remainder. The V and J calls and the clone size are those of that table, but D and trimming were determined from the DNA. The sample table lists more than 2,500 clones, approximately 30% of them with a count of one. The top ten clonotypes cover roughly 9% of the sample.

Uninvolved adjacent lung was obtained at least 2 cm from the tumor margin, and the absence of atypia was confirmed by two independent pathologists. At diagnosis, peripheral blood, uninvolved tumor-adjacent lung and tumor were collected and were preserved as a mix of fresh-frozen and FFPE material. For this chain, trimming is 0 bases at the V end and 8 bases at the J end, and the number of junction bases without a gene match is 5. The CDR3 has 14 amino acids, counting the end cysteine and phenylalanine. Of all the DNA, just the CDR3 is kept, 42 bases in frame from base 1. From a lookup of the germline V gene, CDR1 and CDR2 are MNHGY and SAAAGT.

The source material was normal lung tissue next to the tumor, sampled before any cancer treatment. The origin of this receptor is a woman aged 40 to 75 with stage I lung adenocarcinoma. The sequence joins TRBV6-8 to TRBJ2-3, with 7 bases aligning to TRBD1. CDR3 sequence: CASSYSSTGATQYF. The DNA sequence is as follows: TGTGCCAGCAGTTACTCCTCCACAGGGGCTACGCAGTATTTT.